A single sample is the source of the 10 T cell receptor beta chains below, sequenced in a study of cytomegalovirus exposure and HLA in healthy donors. Profiling relied on immunoSEQ multiplex PCR, and the TCRdb table lists in-frame clones only, not all of them. The sample holds about 340,000 clones, about nine tenths seen once. The specimen sequenced was PBMCs. The receptor source for this set is a woman aged 18-35 years in good health and CMV-seronegative.

CDR3 nucleotide sequence: TGTGCCAGCAGCAGGGGCCGGCCCTACAATGAGCAGTTCTTC. Protein: CASSRGRPYNEQFF. The chain joins TRBV13 to TRBJ2-1, with D maybe TRBD1 (5 bases). This CDR3 contains 14 residues. The V end lost 5 bases, the J end lost 2 bases, and 10 bases lay between the germline ends. Germline CDR1 reads PRHDT; CDR2 reads FYEKMQ (reference sequence).

V and J are TRBV7-2 and TRBJ2-1; 8 bases map to TRBD1. The CDR3 is 15 residues long. Unmatched junction bases numbered 6, after V lost 5 bases and J lost 3 bases. Germline values: CDR1 SGHTA, CDR2 FQGNSA. CDR3 nucleotide sequence: TGTGCCAGCAGCCCAGGACAGGGAAGCTACAATGAGCAGTTCTTC. This codes for CASSPGQGSYNEQFF.

The V and J genes are TRBV5-1 and TRBJ1-2; D is possibly TRBD1 (6 bases). CDR3 size: 14 residues. Trimming cost V 6 bases and J 5 bases, with 17 bases left between them. Per the germline V gene, CDR1 is SGHRS and CDR2 is YFSETQ. CDR3 sequence reads: CASTSTRGSYGYTF. CDR3 bases: TGCGCCAGCACGTCTACGAGGGGGTCTTATGGCTACACCTTC.

This clone was counted once. The chain has TRBV5-4 and TRBJ1-1; 11 bases are a match to TRBD1. Per the germline V gene, CDR1 is SGHNT and CDR2 is YYREEE (reference sequence). This CDR3 has 15 residues. The V segment lost 4 bases and the J segment 1 base; nucleotides outside the gene matches: 3. The CDR3 is CASSMGQGGNTEAFF. CDR3 coding DNA: TGTGCCAGCAGCATGGGACAGGGGGGGAACACTGAAGCTTTCTTT.

The chain combines TRBV27 with TRBJ2-1, with 15 bases fitting TRBD2. The CDR3 is 17 residues long. Germline CDR1 reads MNHEY; CDR2 reads SMNVEV (reference sequence). Losses at the gene ends were 4 bases for V and 6 bases for J; bases not matched to a gene: 7. The CDR3 region is CASSSGLAGGKGNEQFF. In DNA form, the CDR3 reads TGTGCCAGCAGTTCGGGACTAGCGGGAGGAAAGGGCAATGAGCAGTTCTTC.

V is TRBV5-4 and J is TRBJ2-1, with 7 bases lining up with TRBD2. The CDR3 is 15 amino acids. Germline V gene lookup returns CDR1 SGHNT and CDR2 YYREEE (reference sequence). V was clipped by 1 base and J by 6 bases; unmatched bases: 7. The CDR3 nucleotides read TGTGCCAGCAGCTTGTACGTGGGAGGGCCCAATGAGCAGTTCTTC. Translation gives CASSLYVGGPNEQFF.

The V gene is TRBV7-9, the J gene TRBJ2-1; tentatively, D is TRBD2 (6 bases). Per germline, CDR1 SEHNR and CDR2 FQNEAQ (reference sequence). The germline V and J ends were trimmed by 0 bases and 6 bases, with 6 bases remaining between them. The length of the CDR3 is 13 residues. In DNA form, the CDR3 reads TGTGCCAGCAGCTTAGCGGAGGGCAATGAGCAGTTCTTC. It specifies CASSLAEGNEQFF.

CDR3 protein: CASSNLQGVYTEAFF. For the CDR3, the DNA is TGTGCCAGCAGTAATCTGCAGGGGGTATACACTGAAGCTTTCTTT. V and J are TRBV27 and TRBJ1-1; TRBD1 agrees at 7 bases. Germline V gene sequence: CDR1 MNHEY, CDR2 SMNVEV (reference sequence). This CDR3 has 15 amino acids. J lost 3 bases, V lost 5 bases, and 9 bases had no gene match.

The rearrangement joins TRBV25-1 to TRBJ1-4, with D possibly TRBD1 on 6 matching bases. The CDR3 contains 13 residues. Trimming stripped 5 bases from V and 5 bases from J, with 9 bases between. CDR1 is MGHDK, CDR2 SYGVNS, per germline. CDR3 in DNA: TGTGCCAGCAGTAAAACAGGGAATGAAAAACTGTTTTTT. Residues: CASSKTGNEKLFF.

The chain links TRBV6-5 to TRBJ2-5, with D possibly being TRBD1 (6 bases). Germline V lookup: CDR1 MNHEY, CDR2 SVGAGI. With 2 bases removed from V and 9 bases from J, the gap between germline ends came to 16 bases. The CDR3 consists of 14 residues. This CDR3 is CASSYMGLKGAQYF. The CDR3 DNA is TGTGCCAGCAGTTACATGGGCCTAAAGGGGGCCCAGTACTTC.